These 20 T cell receptor beta chains came from one sample sequenced in a study of response to subunit inactivated influenza vaccine. TCRdb redid the calling of the RT-PCR reads with MiXCR, one entry per CDR3 protein. The sample holds approximately 730,000 distinct CDR3 sequences, approximately 13% seen once. The sample in question was PBMCs from blood, obtained approximately 15 days before vaccination. The receptors come from a man aged 50 to 59 who received an inactivated influenza vaccine.

This clonotype was seen repeatedly, ten times or more. V is TRBV7-2 and J is TRBJ2-3, with 7 positions matching TRBD2. The germline CDR1 and CDR2 sequences are SGHTA and FQGNSA. V lost 2 bases, J lost 5 bases, and 13 bases stayed unmatched. This CDR3 region has 17 residues. The CDR3 is CASSLLWRGREKDTQYF. DNA of the CDR3: TGTGCCAGCAGCTTACTTTGGCGCGGGAGAGAGAAAGATACGCAGTATTTT.

This chain uses TRBV5-6 with TRBJ2-5, with D perhaps matching TRBD1 or TRBD2 (5 bases each). The V end lost 6 bases, the J end lost 3 bases, and 18 bases lay between the germline ends. Germline values: CDR1 SGHDT, CDR2 YYEEEE. There are 15 residues in the CDR3. The CDR3: CASTRLRAGKETQYF. DNA of the CDR3: TGTGCCAGCACACGGCTGAGGGCAGGGAAAGAGACCCAGTACTTC.

This clonotype showed up just a few times. The rearrangement uses TRBV20-1 and TRBJ2-7, with 8 bases identical to TRBD1. The CDR3 totals 13 residues. Germline values: CDR1 DFQATT, CDR2 SNEGSKA (reference sequence). V lost 7 bases to trimming and J lost 4 bases; unmatched junction nucleotides: 9. For the CDR3, the DNA is TGCAGTGTACTACAGGGGGGTGGGTACGAGCAGTACTTC. Translating gives CSVLQGGGYEQYF.

This clonotype has just a few counts. V gene TRBV28 combines with J gene TRBJ2-5; 7 positions match TRBD1. Germline CDR1 reads MDHEN; CDR2 reads SYDVKM. Trimming took 5 bases from V and 5 from J; bases not matched to a gene: 14. The CDR3 covers 16 residues. The DNA of the CDR3 is TGTGCCAGCAGTCTAAGAGCCGGGACAGATAGGGAGACCCAGTACTTC. Its protein product is CASSLRAGTDRETQYF.

This clonotype was observed a few times. V usage is TRBV7-8 and J usage is TRBJ2-1; maybe TRBD2 (5 bases). Germline V lookup: CDR1 SGHVS, CDR2 FQNEAQ. The V and J ends lost 1 base and 0 bases respectively, with 10 bases between them. The CDR3 runs 16 residues. The CDR3 nucleotides read TGTGCCAGCAGCTTAGTTCCGGGGAGCTCCTACAATGAGCAGTTCTTC. It codes for CASSLVPGSSYNEQFF.

Here the CDR3 DNA reads TGTGCCACCAGCGCACGGGACAGGATAAATGAGCAGTTCTTC. Its protein is CATSARDRINEQFF. The chain carries TRBV15 and TRBJ2-1; TRBD1 matches 8 bases. Germline loops: CDR1 LNHNV, CDR2 YYDKDF (reference sequence). J lost 7 bases, V lost 5 bases, and 7 bases had no gene match. The CDR3 is 14 amino acids.

This clonotype was counted between two and nine times. The chain is built from TRBV19 and TRBJ2-3, with no clear D. V gave up 1 base and J gave up 3 bases, with 5 bases separating them. Germline CDR1 is LNHDA and CDR2 is SQIVND (reference sequence). The CDR3 runs to 13 residues. CDR3 nucleotides: TGTGCCAGTAGTATAGGCAAGACAGATACGCAGTATTTT. It translates to CASSIGKTDTQYF.

This clonotype was recorded at least ten times. V usage is TRBV27 and J usage is TRBJ2-7; TRBD1 aligns across 8 bases. There are 15 residues in the CDR3. V was clipped by 5 bases and J by 6 bases; unmatched bases: 12. Germline assignment: CDR1 MNHEY and CDR2 SMNVEV (reference sequence). CDR3 nucleotide sequence: TGTGCCAGCAGTCCCCTCCGACAGGGGACAGGCGAGCAGTACTTC. It is translated as CASSPLRQGTGEQYF.

V gene TRBV9 combines with J gene TRBJ2-1; D possibly corresponds to TRBD1 (6 bases). The CDR3 spans 14 residues. The germline V gene encodes CDR1 SGDLS and CDR2 YYNGEE. The V end lost 3 bases, the J end lost 4 bases, and 11 bases lay between the germline ends. CDR3 DNA sequence: TGTGCCAGCAGCGACCCTACAGGGTACAATGAGCAGTTCTTC. Amino acids: CASSDPTGYNEQFF.

The CDR3 region has the DNA TGTGCCAGCAGCTTGCAGGCGTACTACACAGTGACCCAGTACTTC. Its protein is CASSLQAYYTVTQYF. The rearrangement uses TRBV7-9 and TRBJ2-5; unclear D gene. V lost 3 bases and J lost 7, with 18 bases in between. From germline, CDR1 is SEHNR and CDR2 FQNEAQ (reference sequence). The CDR3 has 15 residues.

This clonotype appeared many times. The CDR3 coding sequence is TGTGCCATCAGGCCGACAGGTTCCTACGAGCAGTACTTC. Translating it yields CAIRPTGSYEQYF. The rearrangement links TRBV10-3 to TRBJ2-7, with TRBD1 as a possible D gene (6 bases). The ends were cut back, 6 bases at V and 1 base at J, with 10 bases in the middle. The CDR3 is 13 amino acids. Germline V gives CDR1 ENHRY, CDR2 SYGVKD.

This clonotype has a handful of counts. V is TRBV20-1 and J is TRBJ2-2; no clear D. The CDR3 loop spans 16 amino acids. Trimming removed 0 bases from V and 3 bases from J, with 14 bases in between. Germline V CDR1 and CDR2: DFQATT, SNEGSKA (reference sequence). The CDR3 loop reads CSARDLERYHTGELFF. DNA for the CDR3: TGCAGTGCTAGAGATTTAGAGCGCTACCACACCGGGGAGCTGTTTTTT.

In its sample, this clonotype was seen a few times. The rearrangement joins TRBV7-8 to TRBJ1-2; TRBD1 matches 7 bases. CDR1 and CDR2 from the germline V gene are SGHVS and FQNEAQ. V shed 1 base, J shed 4 bases, and the junction held 9 bases outside the gene matches. The CDR3 is made up of 16 amino acids. CDR3 region: CASSLVNRGAGYGYTF. The CDR3 coding sequence is TGTGCCAGCAGCTTAGTTAACAGGGGCGCCGGCTATGGCTACACCTTC.

This clonotype showed up just a few times. J is TRBJ2-5 and V is TRBV29-1; D unclear. The V gene lost 3 bases and the J gene lost 4 bases, with 18 bases spanning the gap. CDR1 is SQVTM, CDR2 ANQGSEA, per germline. The CDR3 is made up of 15 amino acids. This CDR3 reads CSVDALGSGRETQYF. The CDR3 DNA is TGCAGCGTTGACGCCCTAGGGTCCGGGCGAGAGACCCAGTACTTC.

The chain links TRBV6-1 to TRBJ1-1; no clear D gene. The germline gives CDR1 MNHNS, CDR2 SASEGT. The V and J ends lost 7 bases and 1 base respectively, with 10 bases between them. The CDR3 is made up of 13 amino acids. CDR3 sequence: CASILQRNTEAFF. CDR3 sequence (DNA): TGTGCCAGCATACTTCAACGGAACACTGAAGCTTTCTTT.

This clonotype came up a few times. The chain couples TRBV20-1 to TRBJ2-7; 10 bases line up with TRBD2. The CDR3 consists of 14 residues. Trimming removed 1 base from V and 3 bases from J; junction bases left unmatched: 3. Germline assignment: CDR1 DFQATT and CDR2 SNEGSKA (reference sequence). This chain's CDR3 is CSARGGTSDYEQYF. In nucleotides, the CDR3 is TGCAGTGCTAGAGGGGGGACTAGCGACTACGAGCAGTACTTC.

The chain carries TRBV20-1 and TRBJ2-5; 7 positions agree with TRBD1. V lost 6 bases and J lost 0; bases outside the gene matches: 7. CDR3 length equals 14 residues. CDR1 DFQATT and CDR2 SNEGSKA come from the germline V gene (reference sequence). The CDR3 DNA follows: TGCAGTGCCTCAACAGGGGCGTACCAAGAGACCCAGTACTTC. Protein product: CSASTGAYQETQYF.

This chain uses TRBV4-3 with TRBJ2-5; 8 bases agree with TRBD1. The V gene end was trimmed by 5 bases and the J gene end by 2 bases; junction bases not matched to a gene: 13. Germline assignment: CDR1 LGHNA and CDR2 YSLEER. The CDR3 totals 17 residues. The CDR3 nucleotides read TGCGCCAGCAGCTCTGCCCCGGACAGGGCAGGGCAAGAGACCCAGTACTTC. As protein: CASSSAPDRAGQETQYF.

The chain joins TRBV3-1 to TRBJ2-3; weak D call: TRBD2 (6 bases). The V gene lost 0 bases and the J gene lost 4 bases, with 14 bases spanning the gap. Germline CDR1 reads LGHDT; CDR2 reads YNNKEL (reference sequence). CDR3 length: 16 amino acids. For the CDR3, the DNA is TGTGCCAGCAGCCAAGATCGGTGGAGGGCCCCAGATACGCAGTATTTT. It codes for CASSQDRWRAPDTQYF.

This clonotype was counted only a few times. V usage is TRBV28 and J usage is TRBJ1-6, with D unclear. Per germline, CDR1 MDHEN and CDR2 SYDVKM. The ends were cut back, 4 bases at V and 4 bases at J, with 14 bases in the middle. The CDR3 has 16 amino acids. DNA for the CDR3: TGTGCCAGCAGTTCTCGACGGCAGTCTTATAATTCACCCCTCCACTTT. Protein sequence: CASSSRRQSYNSPLHF.